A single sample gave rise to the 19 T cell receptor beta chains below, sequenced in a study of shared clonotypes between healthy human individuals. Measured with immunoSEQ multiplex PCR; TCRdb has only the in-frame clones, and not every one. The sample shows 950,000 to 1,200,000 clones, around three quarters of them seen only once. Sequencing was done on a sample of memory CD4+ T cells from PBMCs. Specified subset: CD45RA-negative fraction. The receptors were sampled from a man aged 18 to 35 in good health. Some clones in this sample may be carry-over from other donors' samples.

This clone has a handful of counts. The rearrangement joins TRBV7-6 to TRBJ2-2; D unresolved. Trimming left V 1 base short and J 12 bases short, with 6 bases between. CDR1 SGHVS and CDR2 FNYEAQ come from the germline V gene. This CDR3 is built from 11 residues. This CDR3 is CASSLEGQLFF. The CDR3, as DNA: TGTGCCAGCAGCTTAGAGGGCCAGCTGTTTTTT.

The CDR3 DNA reads as TGTGCCAGCAGCCCAGGACAGGGGGATTATGAAAAACTGTTTTTT. It encodes CASSPGQGDYEKLFF. The chain joins TRBV7-9 to TRBJ1-4; TRBD1 agrees at 10 bases. The junction had 6 bases not matched to a gene; V was cut back by 5 bases and J by 6 bases. The length of the CDR3 is 15 residues. Germline CDR1 SEHNR, CDR2 FQNEAQ (reference sequence).

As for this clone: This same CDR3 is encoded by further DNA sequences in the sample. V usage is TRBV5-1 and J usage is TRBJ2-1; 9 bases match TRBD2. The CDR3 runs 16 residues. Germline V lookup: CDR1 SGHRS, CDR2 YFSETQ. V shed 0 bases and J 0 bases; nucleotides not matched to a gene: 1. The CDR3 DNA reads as TGCGCCAGCAGCTTGGGTAGCGGGAGCTCCTACAATGAGCAGTTCTTC. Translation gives CASSLGSGSSYNEQFF.

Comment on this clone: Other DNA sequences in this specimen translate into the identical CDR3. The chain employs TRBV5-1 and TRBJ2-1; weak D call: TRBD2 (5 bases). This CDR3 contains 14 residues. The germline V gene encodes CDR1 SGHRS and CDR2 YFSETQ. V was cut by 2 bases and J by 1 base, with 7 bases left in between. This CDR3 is CASSFSGSYNEQFF. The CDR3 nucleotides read TGCGCCAGCAGCTTCTCGGGGTCCTACAATGAGCAGTTCTTC.

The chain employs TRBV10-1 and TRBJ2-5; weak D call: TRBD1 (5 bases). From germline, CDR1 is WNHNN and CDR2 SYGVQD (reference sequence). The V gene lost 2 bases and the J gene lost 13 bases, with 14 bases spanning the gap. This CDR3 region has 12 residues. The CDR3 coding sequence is TGCGCCAGCAGTGAGACAGGCTCCCCCCCGTACTTC. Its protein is CASSETGSPPYF.

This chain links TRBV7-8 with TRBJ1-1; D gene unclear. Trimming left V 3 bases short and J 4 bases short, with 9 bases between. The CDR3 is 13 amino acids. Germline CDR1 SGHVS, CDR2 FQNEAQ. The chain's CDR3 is CASSFRPSTEAFF. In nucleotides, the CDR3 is TGTGCCAGCAGCTTTCGGCCGTCCACTGAAGCTTTCTTT.

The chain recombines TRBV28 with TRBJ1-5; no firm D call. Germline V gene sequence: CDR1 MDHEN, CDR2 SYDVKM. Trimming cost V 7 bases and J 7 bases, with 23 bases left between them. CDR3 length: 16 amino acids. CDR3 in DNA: TGTGCCAGCACCCCGTTAGGAGGGAGCTATCGACAGCCCCAGCATTTT. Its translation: CASTPLGGSYRQPQHF.

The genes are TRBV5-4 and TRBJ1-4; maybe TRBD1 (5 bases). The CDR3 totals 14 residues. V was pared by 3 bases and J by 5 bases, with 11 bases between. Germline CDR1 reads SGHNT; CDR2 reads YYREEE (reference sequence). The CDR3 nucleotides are TGTGCCAGCAGCTGGGGACGGATGAATGAAAAACTGTTTTTT. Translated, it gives CASSWGRMNEKLFF.

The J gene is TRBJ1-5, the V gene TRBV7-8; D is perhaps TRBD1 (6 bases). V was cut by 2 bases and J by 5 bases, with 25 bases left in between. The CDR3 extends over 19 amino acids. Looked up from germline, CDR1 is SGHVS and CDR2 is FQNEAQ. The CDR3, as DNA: TGTGCCAGCAGCTTATCTAGGGGGGATGGTAGGGTGGTGGATCAGCCCCAGCATTTT. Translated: CASSLSRGDGRVVDQPQHF.

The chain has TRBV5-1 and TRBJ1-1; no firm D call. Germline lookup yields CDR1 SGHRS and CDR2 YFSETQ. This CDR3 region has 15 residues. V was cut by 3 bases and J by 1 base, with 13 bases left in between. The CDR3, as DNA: TGCGCCAGCAGCTCATCGACGGTGTCGAACACTGAAGCTTTCTTT. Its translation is CASSSSTVSNTEAFF.

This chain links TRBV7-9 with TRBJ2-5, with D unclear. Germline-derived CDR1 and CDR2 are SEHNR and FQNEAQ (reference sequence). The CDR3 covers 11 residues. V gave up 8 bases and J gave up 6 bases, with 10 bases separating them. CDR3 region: CASSRAKTQYF. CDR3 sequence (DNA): TGTGCCAGCTCTCGGGCGAAGACCCAGTACTTC.

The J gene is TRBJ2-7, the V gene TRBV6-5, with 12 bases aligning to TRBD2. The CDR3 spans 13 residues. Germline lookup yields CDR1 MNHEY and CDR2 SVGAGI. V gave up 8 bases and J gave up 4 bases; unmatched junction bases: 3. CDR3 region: CASRTSGIYEQYF. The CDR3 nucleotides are TGTGCCAGCCGGACTAGCGGGATTTACGAGCAGTACTTC.

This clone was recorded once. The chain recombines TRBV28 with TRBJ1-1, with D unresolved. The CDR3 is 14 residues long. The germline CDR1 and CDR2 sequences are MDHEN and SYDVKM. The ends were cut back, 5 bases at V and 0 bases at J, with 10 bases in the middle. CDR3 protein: CASSRGGMNTEAFF. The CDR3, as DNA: TGTGCCAGCAGTCGGGGAGGCATGAACACTGAAGCTTTCTTT. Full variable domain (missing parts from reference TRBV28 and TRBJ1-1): DVKVTQSSRYLVKRTGEKVFLECVQDMDHENMFWYRQDPGLGLRLIYFSYDVKMKEKGDIPEGYSVSREKKERFSLILESASTNQTSMYLCASSRGGMNTEAFFGQGTRLTVV.

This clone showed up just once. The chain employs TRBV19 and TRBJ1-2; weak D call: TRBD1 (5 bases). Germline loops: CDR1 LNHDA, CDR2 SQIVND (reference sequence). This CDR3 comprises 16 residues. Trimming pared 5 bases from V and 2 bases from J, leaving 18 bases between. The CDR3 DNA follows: TGTGCCAGTAGTCGTACTCCGGGACCCTCCAACTATGGCTACACCTTC. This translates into CASSRTPGPSNYGYTF.

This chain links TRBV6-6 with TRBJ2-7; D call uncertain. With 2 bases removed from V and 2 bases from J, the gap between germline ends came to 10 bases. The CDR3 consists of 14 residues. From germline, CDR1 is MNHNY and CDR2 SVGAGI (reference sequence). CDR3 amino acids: CASSYGGFTYEQYF. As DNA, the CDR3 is TGTGCCAGCAGTTACGGCGGCTTTACCTACGAGCAGTACTTC.

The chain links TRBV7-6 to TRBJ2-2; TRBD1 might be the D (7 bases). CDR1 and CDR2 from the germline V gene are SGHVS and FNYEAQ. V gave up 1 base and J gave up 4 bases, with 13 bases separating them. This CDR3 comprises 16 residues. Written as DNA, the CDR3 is TGTGCCAGCAGCTTAGTTCCAGGGGGGATCACCGGGGAGCTGTTTTTT. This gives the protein CASSLVPGGITGELFF.

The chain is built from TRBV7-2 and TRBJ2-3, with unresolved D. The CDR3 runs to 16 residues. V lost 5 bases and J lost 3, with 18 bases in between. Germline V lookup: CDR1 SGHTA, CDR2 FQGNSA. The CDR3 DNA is TGTGCCAGCAGCGAAGGTGCAGTTAGGCGAACAGATACGCAGTATTTT. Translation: CASSEGAVRRTDTQYF. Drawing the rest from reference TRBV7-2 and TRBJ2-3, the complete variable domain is GAGVSQSPSNKVTEKGKDVELRCDPISGHTALYWYRQSLGQGLEFLIYFQGNSAPDKSGLPSDRFSAERTGGSVSTLTIQRTQQEDSAVYLCASSEGAVRRTDTQYFGPGTRLTVL.

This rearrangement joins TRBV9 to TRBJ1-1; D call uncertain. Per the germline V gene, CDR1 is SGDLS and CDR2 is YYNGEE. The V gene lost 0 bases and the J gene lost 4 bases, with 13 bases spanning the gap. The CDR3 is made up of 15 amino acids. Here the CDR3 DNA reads TGTGCCAGCAGCGTAGGAGCCCACCGGAGCACTGAAGCTTTCTTT. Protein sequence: CASSVGAHRSTEAFF.

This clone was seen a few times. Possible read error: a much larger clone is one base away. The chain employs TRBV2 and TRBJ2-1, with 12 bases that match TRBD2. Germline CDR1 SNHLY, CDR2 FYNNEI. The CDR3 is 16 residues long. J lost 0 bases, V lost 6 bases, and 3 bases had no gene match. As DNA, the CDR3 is TGTGCCAGCAGCCTGACTAGCGGGAGCTCCTACAATGAGCAGTTCTTC. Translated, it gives CASSLTSGSSYNEQFF.